The sequence of this TCR beta chain was determined in a study of cytomegalovirus exposure and HLA in healthy donors. The donors, nominally healthy at sampling, likely had unrecorded immune exposures. Regarding the study as a whole: Analysis was performed later, and it showed HLA-associated TCR beta chains to be more clonally expanded than equally common others.

About this clone itself: The antigen remains undetermined.

With 60 Vbeta and 13 Jbeta primers, the PCR was carried out. Produced via immunoSEQ multiplex PCR; TCRdb's table is partial and in-frame only. The sample records some 74,000 clones, around 80% being singletons. V gave up 1 base and J gave up 3 bases, with 15 bases separating them. The CDR3 has 16 residues. Germline CDR1 reads SGHTA; CDR2 reads FQGNSA. The sample comprised PBMCs. This sequence originates from a male donor in good health and CMV-seronegative. The chain is built from TRBV7-2 and TRBJ2-5; D possibly corresponds to TRBD2 (6 bases). The CDR3 sequence: CASSLVQGGPKETQYF. CDR3 coding DNA: TGTGCCAGCAGCTTAGTGCAGGGAGGCCCCAAAGAGACCCAGTACTTC.